The 32 T cell receptor beta chains below come from one sample, sequenced in a study of T-cell memory formation after mild COVID-19. Via MiXCR, TCRdb re-called the 5' RACE reads, giving one row per CDR3 protein. The sample holds nearly 110,000 distinct CDR3 sequences, approximately 14% seen once. The sample taken for sequencing was PBMCs or a T cell subset sorted from them (not recorded which). The receptors stem from a man between 18 and 29 years old who had mild COVID-19 (a few samples of this study predate the infection). Cell type and time point are not known.

This clonotype was picked up a small number of times. The rearrangement uses TRBV6-5 and TRBJ2-1; 11 bases map to TRBD2. The length of the CDR3 is 15 residues. CDR1 and CDR2 (germline): MNHEY, SVGAGI. After removal of 6 bases from V and 8 bases from J, the junction contained 9 bases not matched to a gene. The CDR3 bases are TGTGCCAGCAGGCTAGCGGGGGGATCTCGGGATGAGCAGTTCTTC. Its protein product is CASRLAGGSRDEQFF.

This clonotype was recorded many times. This sequence joins TRBV11-2 and TRBJ2-5; 11 nucleotides line up with TRBD2. The V and J ends lost 6 bases and 4 bases, in that order; junction bases with no gene match: 7. CDR3 size: 15 residues. Germline lookup yields CDR1 SGHAT and CDR2 FQNNGV. CDR3 nucleotide sequence: TGTGCCAGCAGACATAGCGGGGGGGCTGCAGAGACCCAGTACTTC. It encodes CASRHSGGAAETQYF.

The V call is TRBV10-3, the J call TRBJ2-5; TRBD2 agrees at 8 bases. The V and J ends lost 3 bases and 7 bases, in that order; junction bases with no gene match: 10. CDR1 is ENHRY and CDR2 is SYGVKD in the germline V gene. This CDR3 contains 15 residues. The CDR3 spells CAISDPPSGGPTQYF. In nucleotides, the CDR3 is TGTGCCATCAGTGACCCCCCCAGCGGGGGTCCGACCCAGTACTTC.

A few counts support this clonotype. This chain uses TRBV6-1 with TRBJ2-3; D might be TRBD2 (5 bases). The V and J ends lost 6 bases and 5 bases respectively, with 9 bases between them. The CDR3 loop spans 12 amino acids. Germline assignment: CDR1 MNHNS and CDR2 SASEGT. CDR3 nucleotide sequence: TGTGCCAGCAGGGTCGGAGGAGATACGCAGTATTTT. This encodes CASRVGGDTQYF.

This clonotype was observed a few times. The junction differs from germline at one of its ends, possibly a read error. The chain employs TRBV5-1 and TRBJ1-1; D gene uncertain. CDR1 and CDR2 (germline): SGHRS, YFSETQ. CDR3 length equals 14 residues. CDR3 DNA sequence: TGCGCCAGCAGATTGGGTTCCATGAACACTGAAGCTTTCTTT. Residues: CASRLGSMNTEAFF.

This clonotype was counted a few times. The rearrangement uses TRBV12-3 or TRBV12-4 and TRBJ2-3; D may be TRBD2 (6 bases). CDR3 length equals 15 residues. V was trimmed by 0 bases and J by 1 base, leaving 8 bases between them. The CDR3 sequence is CASSLAPGGTDTQYF. The CDR3 DNA sequence: TGTGCCAGCAGTTTAGCGCCGGGGGGCACAGATACGCAGTATTTT.

This chain links TRBV6-2 or TRBV6-3 with TRBJ2-6; no firm D call. Germline loops: CDR1 MNHEY, CDR2 SVGEGT. Trimming took 0 bases from V and 1 from J, leaving 7 bases between them. The CDR3 totals 16 residues. CDR3 nucleotide sequence: TGTGCCAGCAGTTACTCTCAGAGGTCTGGGGCCAACGTCCTGACTTTC. Amino acids: CASSYSQRSGANVLTF.

This chain connects TRBV9 to TRBJ2-7; 10 nucleotides match TRBD2. There are 15 residues in the CDR3. The V gene's germline CDR1 is SGDLS and CDR2 YYNGEE. Germline trimming cut 4 bases from V and 0 bases from J; bases unmatched to any gene: 4. CDR3 bases: TGTGCCAGCAGCCCAGCGGGGGGGAGCTCCTACGAGCAGTACTTC. Encoded protein: CASSPAGGSSYEQYF.

This rearrangement joins TRBV25-1 to TRBJ1-3; tentative D call: TRBD1 (5 bases). Between the trimmed V and J ends, which lost 6 bases and 2 bases, there was a span of 8 bases. Germline assignment: CDR1 MGHDK and CDR2 SYGVNS. CDR3 length: 13 amino acids. In DNA form, the CDR3 reads TGTGCCAGCAGCCCAGGGACTGGAAACACCATATATTTT. As protein: CASSPGTGNTIYF.

This clonotype was observed a handful of times. V gene TRBV4-1 combines with J gene TRBJ2-3; unclear D gene. This CDR3 comprises 14 residues. The ends were cut back, 2 bases at V and 3 bases at J, with 9 bases in the middle. Germline V lookup: CDR1 MGHRA, CDR2 YSYEKL. This CDR3 reads CASSQSWGTDTQYF. CDR3 coding DNA: TGCGCCAGCAGCCAATCGTGGGGTACAGATACGCAGTATTTT.

This sequence joins TRBV11-2 and TRBJ2-1; 8 bases agree with TRBD2. After removal of 5 bases from V and 0 bases from J, the junction contained 6 bases not matched to a gene. CDR1 and CDR2 from the germline V gene are SGHAT and FQNNGV. The CDR3 is 16 amino acids. The CDR3 is CASSLHSGGSYNEQFF. The DNA for the CDR3 is TGTGCCAGCAGCCTGCACAGCGGGGGCTCCTACAATGAGCAGTTCTTC. The full variable domain, rest sourced from reference TRBV11-2 and TRBJ2-1, is EAGVAQSPRYKIIEKRQSVAFWCNPISGHATLYWYQQILGQGPKLLIQFQNNGVVDDSQLPKDRFSAERLKGVDSTLKIQPAKLEDSAVYLCASSLHSGGSYNEQFFGPGTRLTVL.

In this sample, this clonotype turned up a few times. The gene calls are TRBV24-1 and TRBJ2-5; possibly TRBD1 for D (5 bases). Germline V gene sequence: CDR1 KGHDR, CDR2 SFDVKD. The length of the CDR3 is 14 residues. The ends were cut back, 4 bases at V and 1 base at J, with 9 bases in the middle. The CDR3 loop is CATSEPDSQETQYF. Here the CDR3 DNA reads TGTGCCACCAGTGAACCCGACAGCCAAGAGACCCAGTACTTC.

This clonotype was seen at least ten times. The chain combines TRBV4-3 with TRBJ2-5; D perhaps matches TRBD1 (7 bases). The CDR3 consists of 15 residues. V was trimmed by 1 base and J by 5 bases, leaving 14 bases between them. Germline CDR1 reads LGHNA; CDR2 reads YSLEER. CDR3 sequence: CASSQAGQGGETQYF. CDR3 bases: TGCGCCAGCAGCCAAGCAGGCCAGGGGGGTGAGACCCAGTACTTC.

This clonotype has only a few counts. The CDR3 nucleotides are TGCGCCAGCAGCTTGGGGTATGGGGCCAAAAACATTCAGTACTTC. It is translated as CASSLGYGAKNIQYF. The chain recombines TRBV5-1 with TRBJ2-4; D gene ambiguous. The CDR3 totals 15 residues. Germline V CDR1 and CDR2: SGHRS, YFSETQ. The ends were cut back, 0 bases at V and 1 base at J, with 8 bases in the middle.

V and J are TRBV6-5 and TRBJ2-5; 13 bases are a match to TRBD2. This CDR3 comprises 15 residues. The J segment lost 5 bases and the V segment lost 8 bases, leaving 8 bases of the junction unmatched. The germline V gene has CDR1 MNHEY and CDR2 SVGAGI. CDR3 amino acids: CASSPTSGGYETQYF. CDR3 DNA sequence: TGTGCCAGCTCACCGACTAGCGGGGGGTACGAGACCCAGTACTTC.

This rearrangement joins TRBV18 to TRBJ1-1; 12 nucleotides align to TRBD1. Trimming took 5 bases from V and 5 from J; bases not matched to a gene: 3. The CDR3 consists of 14 residues. Germline V gene sequence: CDR1 KGHSH, CDR2 LQKENI. Here the CDR3 DNA reads TGTGCCAGCTCAGGGGGACAGGGGGCGACTGAAGCTTTCTTT. It codes for CASSGGQGATEAFF.

The chain joins TRBV5-1 to TRBJ1-1, with D maybe TRBD1 (5 bases). Germline V gene sequence: CDR1 SGHRS, CDR2 YFSETQ. This CDR3 spans 14 amino acids. V was trimmed by 1 base and J by 6 bases, leaving 13 bases between them. The DNA of the CDR3 is TGCGCCAGCAGCTTGAGTCAGGGCGTCGCTGAAGCTTTCTTT. Its translation: CASSLSQGVAEAFF. Drawing the rest from reference TRBV5-1 and TRBJ1-1, the complete variable domain is KAGVTQTPRYLIKTRGQQVTLSCSPISGHRSVSWYQQTPGQGLQFLFEYFSETQRNKGNFPGRFSGRQFSNSRSEMNVSTLELGDSALYLCASSLSQGVAEAFFGQGTRLTVV.

This clonotype was seen more than once but under ten times. The genes are TRBV7-9 and TRBJ1-2; 9 positions agree with TRBD1. This CDR3 is 16 amino acids long. Germline-derived CDR1 and CDR2 are SEHNR and FQNEAQ (reference sequence). The V and J ends lost 5 bases and 0 bases, in that order; junction bases with no gene match: 7. CDR3 sequence (DNA): TGTGCCAGCAGCCTCACAGGGGGCGATGCTAACTATGGCTACACCTTC. Translation: CASSLTGGDANYGYTF.

This clonotype came up a few times. The chain couples TRBV6-6 to TRBJ1-2, with 7 nucleotides matching TRBD1. J gave up 2 bases and V 6 bases, and 9 bases lay outside the gene matches. This CDR3 comprises 15 residues. Germline CDR1 reads MNHNY; CDR2 reads SVGAGI (reference sequence). The CDR3 region is CASSTDRVGNYGYTF. The CDR3 nucleotides are TGTGCCAGCAGCACAGACAGGGTTGGCAACTATGGCTACACCTTC.

This clonotype was detected ten times or more. V gene TRBV12-3 or TRBV12-4 combines with J gene TRBJ1-5, with TRBD1 matching over 8 bases. CDR3 size: 20 residues. V was clipped by 6 bases and J by 1 base; unmatched bases: 20. The DNA for the CDR3 is TGTGCCAGCAGCGTAAGGAAGGACAGGGAGGTAATAGGGAGCAATCAGCCCCAGCATTTT. Translated, it gives CASSVRKDREVIGSNQPQHF.

V is TRBV5-1 and J is TRBJ1-1, with a tentative D call TRBD1 (5 bases). The CDR3 has 17 residues. V dropped 0 bases and J dropped 0 bases, with 15 bases sitting between them. Germline CDR1 SGHRS, CDR2 YFSETQ. The CDR3 reads CASSLGGPKLMNTEAFF. The CDR3 DNA reads as TGCGCCAGCAGCTTGGGGGGCCCGAAGCTAATGAACACTGAAGCTTTCTTT. Full variable domain (outside the CDR3, taken from reference TRBV5-1 and TRBJ1-1): KAGVTQTPRYLIKTRGQQVTLSCSPISGHRSVSWYQQTPGQGLQFLFEYFSETQRNKGNFPGRFSGRQFSNSRSEMNVSTLELGDSALYLCASSLGGPKLMNTEAFFGQGTRLTVV.

This chain connects TRBV7-2 to TRBJ2-7; no definite D call. V was cut by 4 bases and J by 4 bases, with 11 bases left in between. The length of the CDR3 is 13 residues. Germline loops: CDR1 SGHTA, CDR2 FQGNSA. The CDR3 sequence: CASSSQTAYEQYF. CDR3 nucleotides: TGTGCCAGCAGCTCCCAAACCGCGTACGAGCAGTACTTC.

The V gene is TRBV24-1, the J gene TRBJ2-3, with a weak D call TRBD2 (8 bases). The V gene's germline CDR1 is KGHDR and CDR2 SFDVKD. V lost 3 bases and J lost 2, with 26 bases in between. The CDR3 consists of 20 residues. The chain's CDR3 is CATSDPYDRERGPFTDTQYF. The DNA for the CDR3 is TGTGCCACCAGTGATCCGTATGACAGGGAGCGGGGGCCCTTCACAGATACGCAGTATTTT.

This clonotype turned up a few times. The chain joins TRBV10-3 to TRBJ2-5; TRBD2 aligns across 9 bases. Trimming removed 6 bases from V and 1 base from J; junction bases left unmatched: 15. Germline values: CDR1 ENHRY, CDR2 SYGVKD. The CDR3 length is 18 residues. The CDR3 nucleotides read TGTGCCATCAGAGATAGCAGCACCAAGACTAGCGGCCAAGAGACCCAGTACTTC. Its protein is CAIRDSSTKTSGQETQYF.

This clonotype has at least ten counts. The chain uses TRBV20-1 and TRBJ2-1, with TRBD2 matching over 12 bases. The CDR3 length is 16 residues. The germline CDR1 and CDR2 sequences are DFQATT and SNEGSKA (reference sequence). Unmatched junction bases numbered 10, after V lost 3 bases and J lost 7 bases. The CDR3 loop is CSASVGLAGMENEQFF. The CDR3 bases are TGCAGTGCTAGTGTCGGACTAGCGGGGATGGAGAATGAGCAGTTCTTC.

This clonotype was seen a few times. This chain joins TRBV20-1 and TRBJ2-7, with 11 bases matching TRBD1. CDR3 length: 13 amino acids. The ends lost 3 bases at V and 3 bases at J; junction bases unmatched: 1. The germline CDR1 and CDR2 sequences are DFQATT and SNEGSKA (reference sequence). CDR3 residues: CSARDRGHYEQYV. The CDR3 nucleotides read TGCAGTGCTAGGGACAGGGGGCACTACGAGCAGTACGTC.

The J gene is TRBJ1-1, the V gene TRBV7-2; D is unclear. Trimming cost V 4 bases and J 4 bases, with 16 bases left between them. This CDR3 has 15 amino acids. Looked up from germline, CDR1 is SGHTA and CDR2 is FQGNSA. CDR3 sequence reads: CASSSSPALGTEAFF. The CDR3 DNA follows: TGTGCCAGCAGCTCGTCTCCAGCCCTGGGCACTGAAGCTTTCTTT.

This sequence joins TRBV7-9 and TRBJ1-6, with D possibly TRBD1 on 6 matching bases. CDR3 length: 14 amino acids. The V gene's germline CDR1 is SEHNR and CDR2 FQNEAQ (reference sequence). The V gene lost 6 bases and the J gene lost 7 bases, with 13 bases spanning the gap. The CDR3 region has the DNA TGTGCCAGCAGTCAACAGGGTAACAATTCACCCCTCCACTTT. Translated, it gives CASSQQGNNSPLHF.

The CDR3 sequence: CAISTGTGSYEQYF. Here the CDR3 DNA reads TGTGCCATCAGTACCGGGACAGGGTCTTACGAGCAGTACTTC. This chain links TRBV10-3 with TRBJ2-7; 9 bases are a match to TRBD1. CDR1 is ENHRY and CDR2 is SYGVKD in the germline V gene. The CDR3 covers 14 residues. V lost 5 bases to trimming and J lost 4 bases; unmatched junction nucleotides: 6.

This clonotype appeared many times. The rearrangement links TRBV5-6 to TRBJ2-5, with 7 bases identical to TRBD1. The CDR3 totals 15 residues. Germline trimming cut 4 bases from V and 2 bases from J; bases unmatched to any gene: 8. Looked up from germline, CDR1 is SGHDT and CDR2 is YYEEEE. The CDR3 sequence: CASSPRQGSQETQYF. The CDR3 DNA follows: TGTGCCAGCAGCCCCAGACAGGGAAGTCAAGAGACCCAGTACTTC.

This chain connects TRBV7-9 to TRBJ2-1; D possibly corresponds to TRBD1 (5 bases). This CDR3 spans 15 amino acids. V lost 2 bases and J 3 bases, leaving 11 bases between the germline ends. The germline CDR1 and CDR2 sequences are SEHNR and FQNEAQ (reference sequence). The CDR3 bases are TGTGCCAGCAGCTTATTTGGACATAGCTACAATGAGCAGTTCTTC. This codes for CASSLFGHSYNEQFF.

The chain combines TRBV5-6 with TRBJ1-2; D gene uncertain. The V gene's germline CDR1 is SGHDT and CDR2 YYEEEE. The CDR3 consists of 11 residues. The ends were cut back, 3 bases at V and 10 bases at J, with 10 bases in the middle. CDR3: CASSYGRVYTF. Written as DNA, the CDR3 is TGTGCCAGCAGCTACGGTCGGGTCTACACCTTC.